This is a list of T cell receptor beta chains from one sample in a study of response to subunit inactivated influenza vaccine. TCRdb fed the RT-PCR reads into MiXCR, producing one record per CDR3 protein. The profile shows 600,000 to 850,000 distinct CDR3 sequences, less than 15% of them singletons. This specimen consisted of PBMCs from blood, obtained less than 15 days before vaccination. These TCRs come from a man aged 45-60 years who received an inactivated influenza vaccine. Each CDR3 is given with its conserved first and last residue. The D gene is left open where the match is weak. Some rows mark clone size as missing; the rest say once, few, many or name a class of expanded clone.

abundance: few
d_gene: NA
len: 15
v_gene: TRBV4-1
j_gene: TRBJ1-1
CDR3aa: CASSRWGAMNTEAFF
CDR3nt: TGCGCCAGCAGCCGCTGGGGGGCCATGAACACTGAAGCTTTCTTT

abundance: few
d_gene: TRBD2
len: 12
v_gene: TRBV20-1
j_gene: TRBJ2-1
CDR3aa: CSAREGSGIEFF
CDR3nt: TGCAGTGCTAGAGAAGGTAGCGGGATTGAGTTCTTC

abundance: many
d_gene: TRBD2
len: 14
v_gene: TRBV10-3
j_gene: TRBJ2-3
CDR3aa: CAPAVSGRTDTQYF
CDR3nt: TGTGCCCCAGCTGTTAGCGGGAGGACAGATACGCAGTATTTT

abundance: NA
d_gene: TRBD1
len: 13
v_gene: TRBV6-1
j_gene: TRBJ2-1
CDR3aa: CASSPDRKETQFF
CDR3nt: TGTGCCAGCAGTCCGGACAGGAAAGAGACCCAGTTCTTC

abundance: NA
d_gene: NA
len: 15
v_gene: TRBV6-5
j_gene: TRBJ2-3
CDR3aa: CASSYSWSGRNTQYF
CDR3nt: TGTGCCAGCAGTTACTCGTGGAGTGGGAGAAATACGCAGTATTTT

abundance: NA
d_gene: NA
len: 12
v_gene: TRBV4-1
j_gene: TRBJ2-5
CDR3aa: CASSHQWETQYF
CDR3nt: TGCGCCAGCAGCCACCAGTGGGAGACCCAGTACTTC

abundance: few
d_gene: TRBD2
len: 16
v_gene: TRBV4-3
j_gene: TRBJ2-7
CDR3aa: CASSQDLLAGGYEQYF
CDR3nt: TGCGCCAGCAGCCAAGATTTACTAGCGGGAGGCTACGAGCAGTACTTC

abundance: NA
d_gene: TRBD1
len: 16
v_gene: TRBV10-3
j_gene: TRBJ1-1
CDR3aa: CAISADRGGGNTEAFF
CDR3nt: TGTGCCATCAGTGCCGACAGGGGAGGGGGGAACACTGAAGCTTTCTTT

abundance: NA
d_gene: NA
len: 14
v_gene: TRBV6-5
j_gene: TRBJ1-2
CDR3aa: CASSSGLRSYGYTF
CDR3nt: TGTGCCAGCAGTTCGGGACTTAGGAGCTATGGCTACACCTTC

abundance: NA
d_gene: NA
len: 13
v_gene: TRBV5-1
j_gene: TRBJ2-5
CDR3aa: CASSLYGPEAQYF
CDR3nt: TGCGCCAGCAGCTTGTACGGCCCAGAGGCCCAGTACTTC

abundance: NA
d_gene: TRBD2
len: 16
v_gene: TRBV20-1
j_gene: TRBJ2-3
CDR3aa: CSAIRAGGPSTDTQYF
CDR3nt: TGCAGTGCTATACGAGCGGGAGGGCCATCGACAGATACGCAGTATTTT

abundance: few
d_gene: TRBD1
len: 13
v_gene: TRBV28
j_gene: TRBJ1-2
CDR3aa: CASSWGQSYGYTF
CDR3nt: TGTGCCAGCAGTTGGGGACAGAGTTATGGCTACACCTTC

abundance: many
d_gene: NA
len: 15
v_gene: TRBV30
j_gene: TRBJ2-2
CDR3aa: CAWTKMGLEYGELFF
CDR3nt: TGTGCCTGGACTAAAATGGGTCTCGAATACGGGGAGCTGTTTTTT

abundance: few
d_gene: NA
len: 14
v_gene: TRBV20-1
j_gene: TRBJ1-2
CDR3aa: CSASPPAGGGGYTF
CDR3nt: TGCAGTGCTAGCCCACCAGCGGGCGGGGGAGGCTACACCTTC

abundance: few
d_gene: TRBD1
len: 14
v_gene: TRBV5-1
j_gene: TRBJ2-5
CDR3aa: CASSLGNRGETQYF
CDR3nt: TGCGCCAGCAGCTTGGGAAACAGGGGAGAGACCCAGTACTTC

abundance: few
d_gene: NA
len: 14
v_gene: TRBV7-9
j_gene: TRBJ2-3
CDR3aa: CASSPGGDTDTQYF
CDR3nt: TGTGCCAGCAGCCCCGGGGGAGACACAGATACGCAGTATTTT

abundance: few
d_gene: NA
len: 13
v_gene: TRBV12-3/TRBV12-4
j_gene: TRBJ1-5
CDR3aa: CASSLALNQPQHF
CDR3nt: TGTGCCAGCAGCTTAGCTCTTAATCAGCCCCAGCATTTT

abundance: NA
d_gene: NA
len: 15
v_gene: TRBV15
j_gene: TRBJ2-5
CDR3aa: CATSKYRDYQETQYF
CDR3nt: TGTGCCACCAGCAAATACCGGGACTACCAAGAGACCCAGTACTTC

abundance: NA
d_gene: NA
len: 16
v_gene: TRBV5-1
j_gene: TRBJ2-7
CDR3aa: CASSLAKGASDYEQYF
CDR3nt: TGCGCCAGCAGCTTGGCGAAGGGGGCTAGCGACTACGAGCAGTACTTC